Listed below are T cell receptor beta chains from one sample, sequenced in a study of blood T cell repertoires in COVID-19. The data were produced by immunoSEQ multiplex PCR, yet TCRdb's version contains in-frame clones alone and is incomplete. Found here are roughly 290,000 clones, roughly 88% of them singletons; the top ten hold 2.2%. Sequenced input: PBMCs or T cells enriched from blood (not recorded which). These TCRs come from a man in his thirties or forties who had recovered from COVID-19. CDR3s include the opening cysteine and the closing phenylalanine or tryptophan. Fields, in order: D gene, V gene, clone size, J gene, CDR3 DNA, CDR3 protein. The D gene is left open where the match is weak. Clone size is stated in some rows and not others, as once, few, many or a class when expanded.

.	TRBV7-3	few	TRBJ1-3	TGTGCCAGCAGCTTGAGGCAGGGAAACACCATATATTTT	CASSLRQGNTIYF
TRBD1	TRBV10-3	.	TRBJ1-1	TGTGCCATCAGTGCTAACAGGGGGGTTTTGTCTGAAGCTTTCTTT	CAISANRGVLSEAFF
.	TRBV2	.	TRBJ2-3	TGTGCCAGCAGTGGAGGGCAGGCCTCTCAAGATACGCAGTATTTT	CASSGGQASQDTQYF
.	TRBV5-1	.	TRBJ2-2	TGCGCCAGCAGCTTGTCCCTAGTAGGGAACACCGGGGAGCTGTTTTTT	CASSLSLVGNTGELFF
TRBD1	TRBV28	.	TRBJ1-1	TGTGCCAGCAGTTTACCCCCGGGCAGGGGGCCGGACACTGAAGCTTTCTTT	CASSLPPGRGPDTEAFF
.	TRBV12-2	.	TRBJ1-2	TGTGCAAGTCGCTTAGCTAACCCGGGTGACAGGGAAAGGCCTGGGAACTATGGCTACACCTTC	CASRLANPGDRERPGNYGYTF
TRBD1	TRBV30	.	TRBJ1-6	TGTGCCTGGAGGATTCTAACAGGGGAATCACCCCTCCACTTT	CAWRILTGESPLHF
.	TRBV27	.	TRBJ2-3	TGTGCCAGCAGTACGCAGACTATCTTTGGCCTCACAGATACGCAGTATTTT	CASSTQTIFGLTDTQYF
TRBD1	TRBV5-4	.	TRBJ2-3	TGTGCCAGCAGTAAAGGGGGACAGGGTACAGATACGCAGTATTTT	CASSKGGQGTDTQYF
.	TRBV5-1	.	TRBJ1-4	TGCGCCAGCAGCTTCTCGGGAATTGATGAAAAACTGTTTTTT	CASSFSGIDEKLFF
.	TRBV6-5	.	TRBJ2-6	TGTGCCAGCAGTTACAGGGGATCTGGGGCCAACGTCCTGACTTTC	CASSYRGSGANVLTF
.	TRBV21-1	few	TRBJ1-1	TGTGCCAGCAGCAAACTCCCGAGGGTTGCGGCTTTCTTT	CASSKLPRVAAFF
TRBD1	TRBV6-5	.	TRBJ1-6	TGTGCCAGCAGAGAGGGACAGGGGGCTTTTTCACCCCTCCACTTT	CASREGQGAFSPLHF
.	TRBV7-9	.	TRBJ1-4	TGTGCCAGCAGCTTCGATGGAGCAAAACTGTTTTTT	CASSFDGAKLFF
TRBD1	TRBV5-1	.	TRBJ2-7	TGCGCCAGCAGCTTGAGGGACAGCTCCTACGAGCAGTACTTC	CASSLRDSSYEQYF
TRBD1	TRBV20-1	once	TRBJ1-2	TGCAGTGCTAGTTCCGGGACAGGCTATGGCTACACCTTC	CSASSGTGYGYTF
TRBD2	TRBV27	.	TRBJ2-1	TGTGCCAGCAGGCGAACTAGCGGGGGGTACAATGAGCAGTTCTTC	CASRRTSGGYNEQFF
.	TRBV3-1/TRBV3-2	.	TRBJ2-7	TGTGCCAGCAGCCGACGGCAGGGCGAGCAGTACTTC	CASSRRQGEQYF
.	TRBV4-3	.	TRBJ1-3	TGCGCCAGCAGCCAAGACAGGGGTGGAAACACCATATATTTT	CASSQDRGGNTIYF
.	TRBV20-1	.	TRBJ2-1	TGCAGTCCCGTGATGCGGGGTGAGCAGTTCTTC	CSPVMRGEQFF
TRBD1	TRBV19	.	TRBJ1-4	TGTGCCAGTAGCGTACAGGGGGGAAATGAAAAACTGTTTTTT	CASSVQGGNEKLFF
TRBD1	TRBV7-9	.	TRBJ1-2	TGTGCCAGCAGCCAGACCGGGACAGGGTATGGCTACACCTTC	CASSQTGTGYGYTF
.	TRBV7-2	.	TRBJ2-2	TGTGCCAGCAGCTTAGCGACAGGAGTTGGGACCGGGGAGCTGTTTTTT	CASSLATGVGTGELFF
.	TRBV7-2	.	TRBJ2-3	TGTGCCAGCAGCCTCACAGGATTAAGCACAGATACGCAGTATTTT	CASSLTGLSTDTQYF
.	TRBV29-1	.	TRBJ1-1	TGCACCATAAATCGGGGTCCTGAAGCTTTCTTT	CTINRGPEAFF
TRBD1	TRBV18	.	TRBJ2-7	TGTGCCAGCTCATGGACAGGGGGAAACATATACGAGCAGTACTTC	CASSWTGGNIYEQYF
TRBD1	TRBV5-6	.	TRBJ1-1	TGTGCCAGCAGCTCGACAGGGAGGACTGAAGCTTTCTTT	CASSSTGRTEAFF
.	TRBV11-3	.	TRBJ2-2	TGTGCCAGCAGCTTAGATACCGGCGGGGAGCTGTTTTTT	CASSLDTGGELFF
.	TRBV7-2	once	TRBJ2-1	TGTGCCAGCAGCCGGAAACTAGCAGACCATAGTTCCTACAATGAGCAGTTCTTC	CASSRKLADHSSYNEQFF
.	TRBV6-1	.	TRBJ1-4	TGTGCCAGCAGCCGAGGACTATCTAATGAAAAACTGTTTTTT	CASSRGLSNEKLFF
TRBD1	TRBV7-9	.	TRBJ1-2	TGTGCCAGCAGCTTAGCGCTCCGGGACAGGGGGTCTGGCTACACCTTC	CASSLALRDRGSGYTF
.	TRBV7-9	.	TRBJ1-4	TGTGCCAGCAGCTTAGTCGGGACAACTAATGAAAAACTGTTTTTT	CASSLVGTTNEKLFF
TRBD1	TRBV10-3	.	TRBJ2-2	TGTGCCATCAGTGACCCTTCGGACAGGGTGACCGGGGAGCTGTTTTTT	CAISDPSDRVTGELFF
TRBD1	TRBV27	.	TRBJ1-6	TGTGCCAGCAGGGGACAGGCAGGGAATTCACCCCTCCACTTT	CASRGQAGNSPLHF
TRBD1	TRBV6-1	.	TRBJ2-3	TGTGCCAGCAGTGAGGAGGACAGGGTCACAGATACGCAGTATTTT	CASSEEDRVTDTQYF
.	TRBV3-1/TRBV3-2	.	TRBJ1-5	TGTGCCAGCAGCTATGGACAGTCCGGTCAGCCCCAGCATTTT	CASSYGQSGQPQHF
.	TRBV30	.	TRBJ1-6	TGTGCCTGGAGTGTAAAGGGGCTCGGACGCTCCTATAATTCACCCCTCCACTTT	CAWSVKGLGRSYNSPLHF
.	TRBV2	.	TRBJ2-7	TGTGCCAGCAGTGAATGGCAGTGGTACGAGCAGTACTTC	CASSEWQWYEQYF
TRBD1	TRBV24-1	.	TRBJ2-1	TGTGCCACCCGGGACAGGGCCTACAATGAGCAGTTCTTC	CATRDRAYNEQFF
.	TRBV6-4	.	TRBJ2-2	TGTGCCAGCAGTCCCCCAGGCAGGGAAATAACCGGGGAGCTGTTTTTT	CASSPPGREITGELFF
.	TRBV9	.	TRBJ1-3	TGTGCCAGCAGCCGTACTACCCGTTGGGACACCATATATTTT	CASSRTTRWDTIYF
.	TRBV7-2	.	TRBJ1-5	TGTGCCAGCAGCCCCCGGGGAACAGCATATAGCAATCAGCCCCAGCATTTT	CASSPRGTAYSNQPQHF